This T cell receptor beta chain was recovered during a study of spatial heterogeneity in lung cancer. Study results and caveats: In tumor T cells, estimated coverage reached around 7% for alpha chains and 12% to 15% for beta chains. Tumor mutation count correlated with how many alpha and beta TCRs expanded intratumorally.

CDR1 SGHVS and CDR2 FNYEAQ come from the germline V gene. CDR3 size: 13 residues. V shed 5 bases and J shed 4 bases, with 11 bases lying between them. This clonotype was seen at least ten times. Its antigen remains unidentified. Time point described: sample taken at primary tumor resection. TCRdb ran MiXCR on the 5' RACE reads and lists one entry per CDR3 protein. The sample holds some 15,000 distinct CDR3 sequences; approximately 4.8% are singletons and the top ten take approximately 20%. The rearrangement uses TRBV7-6 and TRBJ1-2; TRBD1 is a possible D gene (6 bases). The sample consisted of lung tumor tissue, taken at surgery. The source is a female donor with early-stage non-small cell lung cancer. Here the CDR3 DNA reads TGTGCCAGCAGCCGGGGGCCCCGCTATGGCTACACCTTC. Protein product: CASSRGPRYGYTF.